A selection of T cell receptor beta chains follows, all from one sample in a study of identical twins. TCRdb re-called the 5' RACE reads with MiXCR, one entry per CDR3 protein. The repertoire includes 420,000 or so distinct CDR3 sequences, roughly 20% of them detected once, and around 10% sits in the top ten. The source material was naive T cells sorted from blood. These receptors originate from a man aged 50 to 60 in good health. Each CDR3 is given with its conserved first and last residue. D genes are given only for firm matches. Some rows mark clone size as missing; the rest say once, few, many or name a class of expanded clone.

v_call	clone_size	d_call	j_call	cdr3_aa	cdr3_nt
TRBV7-2	NA	NA	TRBJ2-3	CASTRLFSLGSTDTQYF	TGTGCCAGCACCAGATTGTTTTCTCTGGGAAGCACAGATACGCAGTATTTT
TRBV4-2	many	TRBD2	TRBJ2-5	CASSQASGLETQYF	TGTGCCAGCAGCCAGGCTAGCGGGTTAGAGACCCAGTACTTC
TRBV12-3/TRBV12-4	few	NA	TRBJ2-3	CASRLRGRPTDTQYF	TGTGCCAGCAGACTCAGGGGCCGCCCCACAGATACGCAGTATTTT
TRBV20-1	NA	NA	TRBJ1-1	CSASQGMNTEAFF	TGCAGTGCTAGTCAGGGAATGAACACTGAAGCTTTCTTT
TRBV14	few	TRBD2	TRBJ2-5	CASSFRTSVKETQYF	TGTGCCAGCAGCTTTCGGACTAGCGTAAAAGAGACCCAGTACTTC
TRBV7-9	NA	NA	TRBJ2-3	CASSRPRASTDTQYF	TGTGCCAGCAGCCGACCTAGGGCAAGCACAGATACGCAGTATTTT
TRBV5-1	NA	NA	TRBJ2-1	CASSDQGIQFF	TGCGCCAGCAGCGACCAGGGGATCCAGTTCTTC
TRBV6-4	few	TRBD1	TRBJ2-2	CASRRQGASGELFF	TGTGCCAGCAGAAGACAGGGGGCTTCCGGGGAGCTGTTTTTT
TRBV5-6	NA	NA	TRBJ2-1	CASSWDFGSYNEQFF	TGTGCCAGCAGCTGGGACTTCGGCTCCTACAATGAGCAGTTCTTC
TRBV10-2	many	NA	TRBJ2-5	CASNDPRETQYF	TGCGCCAGCAACGACCCTCGCGAGACCCAGTACTTC
TRBV20-1	NA	NA	TRBJ2-1	CSAMVSYNEQFF	TGCAGTGCTATGGTCTCCTACAATGAGCAGTTCTTC
TRBV5-1	few	TRBD2	TRBJ2-1	CASSLQTSGASNEQFF	TGCGCCAGCAGCTTACAGACTAGCGGGGCGAGCAATGAGCAGTTCTTC
TRBV6-5	few	NA	TRBJ2-7	CASSYDRNYEQYF	TGTGCCAGCAGTTACGACCGCAACTACGAGCAGTACTTC
TRBV7-9	NA	NA	TRBJ2-3	CASSPPYTDTQYF	TGTGCCAGCAGCCCGCCATACACAGATACGCAGTATTTT
TRBV29-1	many	TRBD1	TRBJ2-1	CSARTGWNEQFF	TGCAGCGCCAGGACAGGGTGGAATGAGCAGTTCTTC
TRBV18	few	NA	TRBJ2-5	CASSPSEETQYF	TGTGCCAGCTCCCCTAGTGAGGAGACCCAGTACTTC
TRBV20-1	many	NA	TRBJ2-5	CSASGRGRETQYF	TGCAGTGCTAGTGGTAGGGGCAGGGAGACCCAGTACTTC
TRBV20-1	few	NA	TRBJ1-2	CSASNRLGPYGYTF	TGCAGTGCTAGTAACAGGCTAGGACCCTATGGCTACACCTTC
TRBV20-1	many	NA	TRBJ1-5	CSASVGVQPQHF	TGCAGTGCTAGTGTTGGGGTTCAGCCCCAGCATTTT
TRBV9	NA	NA	TRBJ2-3	CASSGSREPNRRFGPLPSTDTQYF	TGTGCCAGCAGCGGATCCCGAGAACCGAATCGGCGATTCGGCCCCCTCCCTTCAACAGATACGCAGTATTTT
TRBV11-2	NA	TRBD2	TRBJ2-5	CASSSRLAGIPTYQETQYF	TGTGCCAGCAGCTCCCGACTAGCGGGGATTCCTACGTACCAAGAGACCCAGTACTTC
TRBV10-3	many	TRBD1	TRBJ2-1	CAISPGQGPYNEQFF	TGTGCCATCAGTCCGGGACAGGGCCCCTACAATGAGCAGTTCTTC
TRBV18	NA	TRBD2	TRBJ2-5	CASSPIAGVGETQYF	TGTGCCAGCTCACCCATAGCGGGAGTAGGGGAGACCCAGTACTTC
TRBV15	many	NA	TRBJ1-5	CATSRSGLSNQPQHF	TGTGCCACCAGCAGATCGGGACTTAGCAATCAGCCCCAGCATTTT